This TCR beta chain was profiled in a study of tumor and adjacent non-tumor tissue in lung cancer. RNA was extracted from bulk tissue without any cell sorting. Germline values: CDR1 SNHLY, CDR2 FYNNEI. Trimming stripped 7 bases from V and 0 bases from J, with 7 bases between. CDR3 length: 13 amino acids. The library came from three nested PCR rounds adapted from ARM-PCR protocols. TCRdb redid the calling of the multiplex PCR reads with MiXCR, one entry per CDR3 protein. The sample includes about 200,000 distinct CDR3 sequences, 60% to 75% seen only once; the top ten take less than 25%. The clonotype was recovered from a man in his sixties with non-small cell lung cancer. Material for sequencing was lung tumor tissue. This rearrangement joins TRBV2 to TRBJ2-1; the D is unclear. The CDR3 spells CASKQSSYNEQFF. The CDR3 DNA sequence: TGTGCCAGCAAACAGAGCTCCTACAATGAGCAGTTCTTC.